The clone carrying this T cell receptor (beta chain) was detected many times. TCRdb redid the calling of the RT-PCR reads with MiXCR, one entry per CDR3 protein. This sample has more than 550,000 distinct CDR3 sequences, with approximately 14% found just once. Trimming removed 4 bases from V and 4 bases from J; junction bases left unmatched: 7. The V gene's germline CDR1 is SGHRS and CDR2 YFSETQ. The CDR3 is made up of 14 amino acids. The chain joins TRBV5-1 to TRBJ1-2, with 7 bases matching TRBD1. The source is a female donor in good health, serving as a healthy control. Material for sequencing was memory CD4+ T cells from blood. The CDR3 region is CASSPTGTAYGYTF. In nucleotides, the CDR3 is TGCGCCAGCAGCCCTACCGGGACAGCCTATGGCTACACCTTC.